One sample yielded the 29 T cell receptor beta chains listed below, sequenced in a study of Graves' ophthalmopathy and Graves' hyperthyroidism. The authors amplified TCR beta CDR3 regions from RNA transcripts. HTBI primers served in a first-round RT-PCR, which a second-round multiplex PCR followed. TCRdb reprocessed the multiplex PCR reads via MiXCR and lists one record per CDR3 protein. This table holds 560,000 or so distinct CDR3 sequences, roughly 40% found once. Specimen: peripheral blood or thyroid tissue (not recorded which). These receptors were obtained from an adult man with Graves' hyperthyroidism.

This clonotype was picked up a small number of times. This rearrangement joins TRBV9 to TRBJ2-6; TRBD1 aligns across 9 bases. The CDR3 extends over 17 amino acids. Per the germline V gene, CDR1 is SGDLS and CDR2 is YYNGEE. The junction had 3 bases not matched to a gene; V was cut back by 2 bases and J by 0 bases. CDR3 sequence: CASSVGTGISGANVLTF. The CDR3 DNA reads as TGTGCCAGCAGCGTCGGGACAGGGATCTCTGGGGCCAACGTCCTGACTTTC. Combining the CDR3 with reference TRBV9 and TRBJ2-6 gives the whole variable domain DSGVTQTPKHLITATGQRVTLRCSPRSGDLSVYWYQQSLDQGLQFLIQYYNGEERAKGNILERFSAQQFPDLHSELNLSSLELGDSALYFCASSVGTGISGANVLTFGAGSRLTVL.

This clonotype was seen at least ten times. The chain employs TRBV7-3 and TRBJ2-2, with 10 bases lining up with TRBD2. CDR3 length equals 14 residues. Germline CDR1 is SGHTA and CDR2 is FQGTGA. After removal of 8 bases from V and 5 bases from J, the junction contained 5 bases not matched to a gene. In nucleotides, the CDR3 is TGTGCCAGCCGAGCGGGAGGGAGGACCGGGGAGCTGTTTTTT. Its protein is CASRAGGRTGELFF. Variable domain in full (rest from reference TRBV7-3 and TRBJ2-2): GAGVSQTPSNKVTEKGKYVELRCDPISGHTALYWYRQSLGQGPEFLIYFQGTGAADDSGLPNDRFFAVRPEGSVSTLKIQRTERGDSAVYLCASRAGGRTGELFFGEGSRLTVL.

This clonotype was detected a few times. As DNA, the CDR3 is TGTGCCAGCAGCTTGCCAGATACGCAGTATTTT. This gives the protein CASSLPDTQYF. This chain uses TRBV7-9 with TRBJ2-3, with no clear D. CDR3 length: 11 amino acids. Looked up from germline, CDR1 is SEHNR and CDR2 is FQNEAQ (reference sequence). Between the trimmed V and J ends, which lost 3 bases and 4 bases, there was a span of 2 bases. The full variable domain, its missing parts supplied by reference TRBV7-9 and TRBJ2-3, is DTGVSQNPRHKITKRGQNVTFRCDPISEHNRLYWYRQTLGQGPEFLTYFQNEAQLEKSRLLSDRFSAERPKGSFSTLEIQRTEQGDSAMYLCASSLPDTQYFGPGTRLTVL.

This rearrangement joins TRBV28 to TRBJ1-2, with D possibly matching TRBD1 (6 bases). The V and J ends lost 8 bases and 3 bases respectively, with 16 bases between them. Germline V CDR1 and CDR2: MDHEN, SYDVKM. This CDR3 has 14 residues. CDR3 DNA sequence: TGTGCCAGCGGGTCGAGGGGGAAGGACTATGGCTACACCTTC. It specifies CASGSRGKDYGYTF.

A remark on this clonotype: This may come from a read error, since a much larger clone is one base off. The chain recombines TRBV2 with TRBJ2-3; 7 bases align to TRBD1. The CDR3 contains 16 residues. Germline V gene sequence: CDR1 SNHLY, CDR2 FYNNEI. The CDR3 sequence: CAGSDVGTVSTDTQYF. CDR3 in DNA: TGTGCCGGCAGTGACGTCGGGACAGTTTCCACAGATACGCAGTATTTT.

In DNA, the CDR3 is TGTGCCGGCAACCTCCGGGGGGTCACTGAAGCTTTCTTT. Its translation is CAGNLRGVTEAFF. The chain employs TRBV6-5 and TRBJ1-1, with a weak D call TRBD1 (5 bases). V was cut by 11 bases and J by 4 bases, with 17 bases left in between. The CDR3 contains 13 residues. The germline CDR1 and CDR2 sequences are MNHEY and SVGAGI.

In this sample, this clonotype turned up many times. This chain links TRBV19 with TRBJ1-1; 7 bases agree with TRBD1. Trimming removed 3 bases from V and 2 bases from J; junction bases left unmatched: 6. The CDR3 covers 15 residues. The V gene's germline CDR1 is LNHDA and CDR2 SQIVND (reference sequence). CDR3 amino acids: CASSIGDRDNTEAFF. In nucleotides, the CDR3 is TGTGCCAGTAGTATCGGGGACAGAGATAACACTGAAGCTTTCTTT.

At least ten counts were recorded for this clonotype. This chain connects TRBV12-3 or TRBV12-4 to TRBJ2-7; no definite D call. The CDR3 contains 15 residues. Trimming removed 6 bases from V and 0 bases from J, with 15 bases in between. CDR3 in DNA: TGTGCCAGCAGCTCCGACGGGCCGGGCTCCTACGAGCAGTACTTC. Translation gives CASSSDGPGSYEQYF.

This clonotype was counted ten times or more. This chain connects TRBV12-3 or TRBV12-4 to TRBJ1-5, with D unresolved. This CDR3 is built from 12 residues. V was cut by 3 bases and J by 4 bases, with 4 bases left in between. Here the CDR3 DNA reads TGTGCCAGCAGTTTCAGGAATCAGCCCCAGCATTTT. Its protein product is CASSFRNQPQHF.

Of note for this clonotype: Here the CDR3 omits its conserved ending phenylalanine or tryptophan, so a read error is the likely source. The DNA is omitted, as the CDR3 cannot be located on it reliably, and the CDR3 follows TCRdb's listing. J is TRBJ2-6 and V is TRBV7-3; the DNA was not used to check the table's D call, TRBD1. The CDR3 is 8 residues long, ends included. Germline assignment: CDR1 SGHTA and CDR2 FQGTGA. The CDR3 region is CASSLDGT.

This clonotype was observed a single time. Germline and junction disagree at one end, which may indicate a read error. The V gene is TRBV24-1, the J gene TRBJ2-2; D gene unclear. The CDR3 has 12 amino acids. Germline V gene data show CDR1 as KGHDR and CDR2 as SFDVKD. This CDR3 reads CASSWNAGELFF. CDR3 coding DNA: TGTGCCAGCAGTTGGAATGCCGGGGAGCTGTTTTTT.

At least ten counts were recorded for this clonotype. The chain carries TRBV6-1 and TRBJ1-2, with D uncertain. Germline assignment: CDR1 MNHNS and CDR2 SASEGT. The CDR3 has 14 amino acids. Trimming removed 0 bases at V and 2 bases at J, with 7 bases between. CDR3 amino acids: CASSEAGGNYGYTF. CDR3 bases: TGTGCCAGCAGTGAAGCAGGCGGAAACTATGGCTACACCTTC.

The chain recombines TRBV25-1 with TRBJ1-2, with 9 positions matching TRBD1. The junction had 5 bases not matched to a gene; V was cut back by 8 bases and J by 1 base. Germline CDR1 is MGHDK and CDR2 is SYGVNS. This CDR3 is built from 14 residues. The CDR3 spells CASQGTGFNYGYTF. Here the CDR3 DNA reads TGTGCCAGCCAAGGGACAGGGTTTAACTATGGCTACACCTTC.

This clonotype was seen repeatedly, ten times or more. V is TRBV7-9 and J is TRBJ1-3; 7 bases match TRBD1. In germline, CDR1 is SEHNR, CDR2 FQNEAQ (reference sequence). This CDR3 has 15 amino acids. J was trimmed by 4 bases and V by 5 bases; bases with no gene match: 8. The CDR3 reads CASSTTGALGNTIYF. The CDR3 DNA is TGTGCCAGCAGCACCACAGGGGCTTTGGGAAACACCATATATTTT.

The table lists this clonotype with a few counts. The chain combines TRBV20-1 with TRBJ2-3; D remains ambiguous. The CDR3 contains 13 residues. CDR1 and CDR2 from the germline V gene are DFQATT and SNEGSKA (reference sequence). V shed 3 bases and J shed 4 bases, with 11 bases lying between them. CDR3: CSASAPVADTQYF. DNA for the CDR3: TGCAGTGCTAGCGCCCCGGTAGCAGATACGCAGTATTTT.

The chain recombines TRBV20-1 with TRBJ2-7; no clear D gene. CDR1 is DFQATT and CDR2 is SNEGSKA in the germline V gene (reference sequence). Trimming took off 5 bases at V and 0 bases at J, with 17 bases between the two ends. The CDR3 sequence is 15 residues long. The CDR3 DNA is TGCAGTGCTCTTGGATTAGGAAGCGTCTCCTACGAGCAGTACTTC. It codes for CSALGLGSVSYEQYF.

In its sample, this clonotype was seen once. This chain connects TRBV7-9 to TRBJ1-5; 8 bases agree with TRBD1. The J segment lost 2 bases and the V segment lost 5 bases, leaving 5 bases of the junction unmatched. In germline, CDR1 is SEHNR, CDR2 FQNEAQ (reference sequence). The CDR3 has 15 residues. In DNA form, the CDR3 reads TGTGCCAGCAGCCTCCTGGGACAGGGCAATCAGCCCCAGCATTTT. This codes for CASSLLGQGNQPQHF.

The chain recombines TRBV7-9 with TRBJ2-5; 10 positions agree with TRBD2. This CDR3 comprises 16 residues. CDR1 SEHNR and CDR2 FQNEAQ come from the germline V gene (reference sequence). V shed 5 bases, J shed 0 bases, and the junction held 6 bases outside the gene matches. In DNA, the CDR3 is TGTGCCAGCAGCCCTCTAGCGGGAGAGTACCAAGAGACCCAGTACTTC. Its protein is CASSPLAGEYQETQYF.

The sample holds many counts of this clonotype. The CDR3 reads CASRSRSRGDYGYTF. CDR3 nucleotides: TGTGCCAGCCGATCCCGGTCCAGGGGAGACTATGGCTACACCTTC. This chain joins TRBV6-6 and TRBJ1-2; D may be TRBD1 (6 bases). Between the trimmed V and J ends, which lost 8 bases and 3 bases, there was a span of 19 bases. The length of the CDR3 is 15 residues. CDR1 is MNHNY and CDR2 is SVGAGI in the germline V gene (reference sequence).

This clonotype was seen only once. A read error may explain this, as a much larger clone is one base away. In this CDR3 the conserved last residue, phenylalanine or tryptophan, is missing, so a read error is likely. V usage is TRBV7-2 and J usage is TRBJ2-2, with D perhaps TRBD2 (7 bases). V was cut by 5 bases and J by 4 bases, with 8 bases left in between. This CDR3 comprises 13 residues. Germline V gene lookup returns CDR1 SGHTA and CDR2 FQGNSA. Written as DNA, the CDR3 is TGTGCCAGCAGCAGGGGGGGCACCGGGGAGCTGTTTTCT. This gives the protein CASSRGGTGELFS.

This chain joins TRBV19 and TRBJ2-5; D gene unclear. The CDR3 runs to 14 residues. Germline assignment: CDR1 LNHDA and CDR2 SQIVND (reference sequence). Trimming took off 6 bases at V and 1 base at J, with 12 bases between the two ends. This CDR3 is CASRTHLAQETQYF. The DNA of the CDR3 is TGTGCCAGTAGAACACACCTGGCCCAAGAGACCCAGTACTTC. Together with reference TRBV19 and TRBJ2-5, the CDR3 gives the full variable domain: DGGITQSPKYLFRKEGQNVTLSCEQNLNHDAMYWYRQDPGQGLRLIYYSQIVNDFQKGDIAEGYSVSREKKESFPLTVTSAQKNPTAFYLCASRTHLAQETQYFGPGTRLLVL.

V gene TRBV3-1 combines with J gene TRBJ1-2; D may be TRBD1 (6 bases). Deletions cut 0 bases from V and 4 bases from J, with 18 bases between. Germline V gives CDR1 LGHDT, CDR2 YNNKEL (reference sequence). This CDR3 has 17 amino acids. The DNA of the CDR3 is TGTGCCAGCAGCCAAGAACCGGACAGAGATCAACCCTATGGCTACACCTTC. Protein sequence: CASSQEPDRDQPYGYTF.

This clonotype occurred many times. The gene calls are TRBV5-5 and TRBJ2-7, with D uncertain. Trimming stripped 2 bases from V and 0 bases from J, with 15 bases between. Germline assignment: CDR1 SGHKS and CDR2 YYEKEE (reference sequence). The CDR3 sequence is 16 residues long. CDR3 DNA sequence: TGTGCCAGCAGCTTTCGGGTTAGTCAGAGCTCCTACGAGCAGTACTTC. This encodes CASSFRVSQSSYEQYF.

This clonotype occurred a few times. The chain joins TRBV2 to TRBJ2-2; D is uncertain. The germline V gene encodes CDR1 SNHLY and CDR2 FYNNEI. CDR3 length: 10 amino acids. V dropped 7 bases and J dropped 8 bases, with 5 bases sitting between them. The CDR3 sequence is CASTPGELFF. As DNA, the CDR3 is TGTGCCAGCACTCCTGGGGAGCTGTTTTTT.

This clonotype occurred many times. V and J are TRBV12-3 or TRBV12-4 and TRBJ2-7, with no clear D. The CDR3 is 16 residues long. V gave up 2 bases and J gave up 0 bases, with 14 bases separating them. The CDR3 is CASSLSLGENSYEQYF. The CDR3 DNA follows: TGTGCCAGCAGTTTAAGTCTTGGGGAAAACTCCTACGAGCAGTACTTC.

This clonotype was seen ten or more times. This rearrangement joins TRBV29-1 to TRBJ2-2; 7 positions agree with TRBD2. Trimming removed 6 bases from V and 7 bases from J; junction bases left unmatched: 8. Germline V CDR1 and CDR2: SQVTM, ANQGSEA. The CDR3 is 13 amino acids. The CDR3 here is CSVTRGVGGELFF. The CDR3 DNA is TGCAGCGTGACCCGGGGGGTTGGCGGGGAGCTGTTTTTT.

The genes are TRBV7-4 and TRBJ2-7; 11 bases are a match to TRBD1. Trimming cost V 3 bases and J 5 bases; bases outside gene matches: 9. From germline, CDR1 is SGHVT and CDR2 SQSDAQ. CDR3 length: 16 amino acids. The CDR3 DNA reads TGTGCCAGCAGCTTCCGGGACAGGGGGGACGGAAACGAGCAGTACTTC. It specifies CASSFRDRGDGNEQYF. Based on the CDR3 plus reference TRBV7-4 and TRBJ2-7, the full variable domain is GAGVSQSPRYKVAKRGRDVALRCDSISGHVTLYWYRQTLGQGSEVLTYSQSDAQRDKSGRPSGRFSAERPERSVSTLKIQRTEQGDSAVYLCASSFRDRGDGNEQYFGPGTRLTVT.

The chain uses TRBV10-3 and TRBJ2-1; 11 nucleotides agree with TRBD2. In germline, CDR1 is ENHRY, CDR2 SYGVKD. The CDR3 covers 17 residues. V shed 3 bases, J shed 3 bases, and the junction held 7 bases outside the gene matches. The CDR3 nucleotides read TGTGCCATCAGTGATTCTCGACTAGCGGGAAGCTACAATGAGCAGTTCTTC. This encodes CAISDSRLAGSYNEQFF.

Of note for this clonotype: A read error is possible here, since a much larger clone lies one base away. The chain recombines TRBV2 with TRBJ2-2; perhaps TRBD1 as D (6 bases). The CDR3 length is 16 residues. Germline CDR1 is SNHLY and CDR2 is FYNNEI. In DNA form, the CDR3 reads TGTGCCGGCAGTGATCTGGGGCAGGGGATCACCGGGGAGCTGTTTTTT. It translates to CAGSDLGQGITGELFF. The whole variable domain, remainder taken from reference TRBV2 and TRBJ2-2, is EPEVTQTPSHQVTQMGQEVILRCVPISNHLYFYWYRQILGQKVEFLVSFYNNEISEKSEIFDDQFSVERPDGSNFTLKIRSTKLEDSAMYFCAGSDLGQGITGELFFGEGSRLTVL.